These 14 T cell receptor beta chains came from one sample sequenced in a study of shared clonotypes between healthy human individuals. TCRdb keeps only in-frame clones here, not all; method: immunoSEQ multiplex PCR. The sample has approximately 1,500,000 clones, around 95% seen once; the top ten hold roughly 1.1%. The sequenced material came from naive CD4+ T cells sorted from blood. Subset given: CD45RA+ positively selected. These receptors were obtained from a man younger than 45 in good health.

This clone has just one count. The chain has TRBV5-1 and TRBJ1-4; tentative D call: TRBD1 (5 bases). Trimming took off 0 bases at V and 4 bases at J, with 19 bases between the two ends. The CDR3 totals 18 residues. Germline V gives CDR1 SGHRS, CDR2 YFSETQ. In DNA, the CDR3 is TGCGCCAGCAGCTTGGCCGAACAAGTCCAGGGCTTTAATGAAAAACTGTTTTTT. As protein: CASSLAEQVQGFNEKLFF.

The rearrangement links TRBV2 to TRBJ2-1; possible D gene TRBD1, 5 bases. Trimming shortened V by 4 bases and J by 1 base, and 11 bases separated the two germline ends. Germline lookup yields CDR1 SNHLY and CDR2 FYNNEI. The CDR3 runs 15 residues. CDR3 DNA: TGTGCCAGCAGTGGGGGCCCAGGTTCCTACAATGAGCAGTTCTTC. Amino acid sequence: CASSGGPGSYNEQFF.

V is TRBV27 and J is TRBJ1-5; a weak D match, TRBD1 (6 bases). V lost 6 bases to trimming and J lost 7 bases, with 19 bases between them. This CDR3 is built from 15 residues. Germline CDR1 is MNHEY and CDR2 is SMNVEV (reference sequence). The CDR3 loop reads CASRSLGAKNQPQHF. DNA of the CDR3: TGTGCCAGCAGGAGTCTGGGGGCCAAAAACCAGCCCCAGCATTTT.

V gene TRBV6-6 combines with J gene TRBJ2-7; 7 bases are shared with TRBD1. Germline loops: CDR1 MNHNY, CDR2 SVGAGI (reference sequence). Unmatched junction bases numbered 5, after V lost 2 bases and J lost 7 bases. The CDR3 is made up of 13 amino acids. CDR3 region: CASSYGQVLEQYF. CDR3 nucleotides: TGTGCCAGCAGTTACGGACAGGTCTTGGAGCAGTACTTC.

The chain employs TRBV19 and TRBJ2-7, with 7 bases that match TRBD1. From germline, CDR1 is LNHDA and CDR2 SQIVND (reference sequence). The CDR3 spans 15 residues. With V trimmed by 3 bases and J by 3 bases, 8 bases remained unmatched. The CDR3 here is CASSIGRTGYYEQYF. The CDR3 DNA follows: TGTGCCAGTAGTATCGGGCGGACAGGATACTACGAGCAGTACTTC. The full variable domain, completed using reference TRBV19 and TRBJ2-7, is DGGITQSPKYLFRKEGQNVTLSCEQNLNHDAMYWYRQDPGQGLRLIYYSQIVNDFQKGDIAEGYSVSREKKESFPLTVTSAQKNPTAFYLCASSIGRTGYYEQYFGPGTRLTVT.

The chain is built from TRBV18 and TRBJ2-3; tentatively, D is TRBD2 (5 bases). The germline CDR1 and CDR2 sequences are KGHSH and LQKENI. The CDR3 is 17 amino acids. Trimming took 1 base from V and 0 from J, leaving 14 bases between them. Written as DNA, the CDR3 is TGTGCCAGCTCACCACAAAGAAAAAGCGGTAGCACAGATACGCAGTATTTT. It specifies CASSPQRKSGSTDTQYF. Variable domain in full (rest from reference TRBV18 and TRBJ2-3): NAGVMQNPRHLVRRRGQEARLRCSPMKGHSHVYWYRQLPEEGLKFMVYLQKENIIDESGMPKERFSAEFPKEGPSILRIQQVVRGDSAAYFCASSPQRKSGSTDTQYFGPGTRLTVL.

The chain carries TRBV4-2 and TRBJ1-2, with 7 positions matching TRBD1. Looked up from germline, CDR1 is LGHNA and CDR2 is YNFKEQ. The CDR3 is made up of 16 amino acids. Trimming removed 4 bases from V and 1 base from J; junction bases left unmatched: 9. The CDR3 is CASSLIQGNLNYGYTF. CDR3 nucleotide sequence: TGTGCCAGCAGCCTAATACAGGGGAACCTTAACTATGGCTACACCTTC.

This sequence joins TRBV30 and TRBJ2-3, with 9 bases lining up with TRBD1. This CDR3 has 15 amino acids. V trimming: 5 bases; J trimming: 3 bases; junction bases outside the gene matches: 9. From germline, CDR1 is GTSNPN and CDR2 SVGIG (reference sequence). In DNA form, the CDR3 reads TGTGCCTGGGGGGGACAGGGCCCAAGTACAGATACGCAGTATTTT. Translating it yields CAWGGQGPSTDTQYF.

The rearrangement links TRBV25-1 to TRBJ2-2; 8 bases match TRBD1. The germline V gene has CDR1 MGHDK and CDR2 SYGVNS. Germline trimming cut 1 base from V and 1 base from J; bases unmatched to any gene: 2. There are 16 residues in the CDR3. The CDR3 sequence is CASSEFGQGNTGELFF. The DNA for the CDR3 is TGTGCCAGCAGTGAATTCGGACAGGGGAACACCGGGGAGCTGTTTTTT.

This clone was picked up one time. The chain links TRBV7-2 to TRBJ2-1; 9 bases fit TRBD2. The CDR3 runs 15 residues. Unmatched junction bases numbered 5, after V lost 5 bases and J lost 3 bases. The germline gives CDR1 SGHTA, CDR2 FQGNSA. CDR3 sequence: CASSRGLAYYNEQFF. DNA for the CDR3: TGTGCCAGCAGCCGGGGACTAGCTTACTACAATGAGCAGTTCTTC.

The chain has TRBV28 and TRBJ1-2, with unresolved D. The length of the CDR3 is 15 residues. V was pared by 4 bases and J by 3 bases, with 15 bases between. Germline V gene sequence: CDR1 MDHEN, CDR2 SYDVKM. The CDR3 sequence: CASSSPGAVHYGYTF. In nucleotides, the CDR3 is TGTGCCAGCAGTTCCCCAGGTGCAGTACACTATGGCTACACCTTC.

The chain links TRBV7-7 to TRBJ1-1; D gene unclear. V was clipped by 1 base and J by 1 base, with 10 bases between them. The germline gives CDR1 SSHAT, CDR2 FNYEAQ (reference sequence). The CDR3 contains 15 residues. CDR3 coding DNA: TGTGCCAGCAGCTTAGATTGGGCAGCGAACACTGAAGCTTTCTTT. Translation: CASSLDWAANTEAFF.

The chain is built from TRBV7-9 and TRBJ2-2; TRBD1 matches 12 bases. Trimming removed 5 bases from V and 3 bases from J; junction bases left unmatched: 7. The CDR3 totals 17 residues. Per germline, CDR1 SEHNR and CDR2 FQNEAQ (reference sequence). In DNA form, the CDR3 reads TGTGCCAGCAGCCGCAGGCGGGACAGGGGGCACACCGGGGAGCTGTTTTTT. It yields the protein CASSRRRDRGHTGELFF.

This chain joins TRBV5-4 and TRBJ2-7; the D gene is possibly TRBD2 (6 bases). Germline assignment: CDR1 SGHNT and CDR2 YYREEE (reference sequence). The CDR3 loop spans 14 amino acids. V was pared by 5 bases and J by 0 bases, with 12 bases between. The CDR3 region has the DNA TGTGCCAGCAGAGGTTCCGGGAGCTCCTACGAGCAGTACTTC. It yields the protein CASRGSGSSYEQYF. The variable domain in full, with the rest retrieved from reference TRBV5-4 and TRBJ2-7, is ETGVTQSPTHLIKTRGQQVTLRCSSQSGHNTVSWYQQALGQGPQFIFQYYREEENGRGNFPPRFSGLQFPNYSSELNVNALELDDSALYLCASRGSGSSYEQYFGPGTRLTVT.